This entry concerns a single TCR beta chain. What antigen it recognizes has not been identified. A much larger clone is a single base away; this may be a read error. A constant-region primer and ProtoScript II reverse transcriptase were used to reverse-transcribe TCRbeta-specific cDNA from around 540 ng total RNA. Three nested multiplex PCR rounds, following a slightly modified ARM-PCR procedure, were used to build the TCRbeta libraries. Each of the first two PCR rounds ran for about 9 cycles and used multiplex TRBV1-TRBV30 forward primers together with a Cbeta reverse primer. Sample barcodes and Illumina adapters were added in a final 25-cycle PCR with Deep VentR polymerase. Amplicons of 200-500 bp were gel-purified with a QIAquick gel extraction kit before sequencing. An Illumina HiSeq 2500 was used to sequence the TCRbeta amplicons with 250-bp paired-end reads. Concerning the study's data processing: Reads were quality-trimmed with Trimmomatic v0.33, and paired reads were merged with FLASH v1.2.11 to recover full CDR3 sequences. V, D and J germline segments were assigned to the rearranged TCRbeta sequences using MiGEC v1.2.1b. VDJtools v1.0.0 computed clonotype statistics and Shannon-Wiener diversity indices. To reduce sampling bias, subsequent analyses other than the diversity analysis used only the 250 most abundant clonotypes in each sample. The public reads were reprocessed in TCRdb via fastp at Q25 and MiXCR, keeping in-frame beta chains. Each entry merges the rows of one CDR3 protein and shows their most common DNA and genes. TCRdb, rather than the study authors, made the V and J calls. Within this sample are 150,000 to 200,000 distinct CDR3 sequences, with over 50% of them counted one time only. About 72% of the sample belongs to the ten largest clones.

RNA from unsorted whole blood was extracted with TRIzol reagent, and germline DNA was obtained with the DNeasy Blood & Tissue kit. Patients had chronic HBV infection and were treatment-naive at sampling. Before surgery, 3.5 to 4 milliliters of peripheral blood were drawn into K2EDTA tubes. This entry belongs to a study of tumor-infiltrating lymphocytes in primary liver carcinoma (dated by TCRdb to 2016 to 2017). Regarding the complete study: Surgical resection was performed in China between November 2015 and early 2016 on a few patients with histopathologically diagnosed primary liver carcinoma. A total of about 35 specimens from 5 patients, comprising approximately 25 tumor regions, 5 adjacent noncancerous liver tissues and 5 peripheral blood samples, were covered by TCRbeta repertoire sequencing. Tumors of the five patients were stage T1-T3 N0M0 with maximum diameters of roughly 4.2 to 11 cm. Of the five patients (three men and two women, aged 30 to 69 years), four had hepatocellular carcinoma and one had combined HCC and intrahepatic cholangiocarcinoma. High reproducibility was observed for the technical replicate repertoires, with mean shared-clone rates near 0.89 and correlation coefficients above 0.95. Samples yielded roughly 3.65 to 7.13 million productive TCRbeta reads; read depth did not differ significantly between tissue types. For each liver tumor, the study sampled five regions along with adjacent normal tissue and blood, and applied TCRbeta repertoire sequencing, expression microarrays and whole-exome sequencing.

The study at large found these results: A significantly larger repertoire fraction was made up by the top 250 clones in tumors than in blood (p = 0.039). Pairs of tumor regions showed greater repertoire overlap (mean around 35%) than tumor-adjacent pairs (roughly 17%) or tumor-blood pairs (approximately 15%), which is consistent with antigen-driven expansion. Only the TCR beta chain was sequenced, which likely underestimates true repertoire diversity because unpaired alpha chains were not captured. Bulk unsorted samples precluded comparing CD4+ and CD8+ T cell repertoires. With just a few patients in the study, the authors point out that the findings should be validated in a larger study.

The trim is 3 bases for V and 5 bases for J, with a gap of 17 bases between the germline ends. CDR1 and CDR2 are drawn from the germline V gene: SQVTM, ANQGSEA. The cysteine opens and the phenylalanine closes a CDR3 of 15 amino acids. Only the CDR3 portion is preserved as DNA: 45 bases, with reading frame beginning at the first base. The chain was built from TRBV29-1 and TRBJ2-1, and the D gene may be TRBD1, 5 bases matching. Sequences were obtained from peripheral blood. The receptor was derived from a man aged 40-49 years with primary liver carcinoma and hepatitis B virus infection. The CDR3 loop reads CSVDGAEWTNNEQFF. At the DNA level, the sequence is TGCAGCGTTGATGGGGCCGAGTGGACCAACAATGAGCAGTTCTTC.